The sequence of this T cell receptor (beta chain) was determined in a study of low-dose radiotherapy and immunotherapy resistance in tumors. Study summary: Per fraction, Cohort 2 was given 1 Gy every two weeks, accumulating a total of 13 Gy over 26 weeks. Oral aspirin 300 mg was taken by patients daily for four cycles from cycle 1 day 1.

The CDR3 runs 18 residues. Germline lookup yields CDR1 LGHDT and CDR2 YNNKEL (reference sequence). V gave up 4 bases and J gave up 3 bases, with 22 bases separating them. This clonotype showed up many times. Primers targeting TRAV and TRBV primed first-strand cDNA, covering alpha and beta chains. TCRs underwent 15 to 20 PCR cycles of amplification with a constant-region primer and V-primer adapter. In TCRdb, the reads were re-called with MiXCR into one record per CDR3 protein. The sample lists 100,000 or so distinct CDR3 sequences; around 20% were seen once. Time point of the sample: after trial treatment. Treatment described: LDRT plus nivolumab, ipilimumab, low-dose cyclophosphamide and aspirin (RACIN trial). The treatment that donors received included nivolumab, ipilimumab, aspirin, low-dose cyclophosphamide and low-dose radiotherapy.

The J gene is TRBJ2-1, the V gene TRBV3-1, with D perhaps matching TRBD2 (7 bases). This clonotype was sampled from a male donor with prostate cancer. The sample here was PBMCs, taken after low-dose radiotherapy plus immunotherapy. The CDR3: CASSPSGGGGRLYNEQFF. The CDR3 nucleotides read TGTGCCAGCAGCCCAAGTGGGGGGGGGGGCCGCCTCTACAATGAGCAGTTCTTC.